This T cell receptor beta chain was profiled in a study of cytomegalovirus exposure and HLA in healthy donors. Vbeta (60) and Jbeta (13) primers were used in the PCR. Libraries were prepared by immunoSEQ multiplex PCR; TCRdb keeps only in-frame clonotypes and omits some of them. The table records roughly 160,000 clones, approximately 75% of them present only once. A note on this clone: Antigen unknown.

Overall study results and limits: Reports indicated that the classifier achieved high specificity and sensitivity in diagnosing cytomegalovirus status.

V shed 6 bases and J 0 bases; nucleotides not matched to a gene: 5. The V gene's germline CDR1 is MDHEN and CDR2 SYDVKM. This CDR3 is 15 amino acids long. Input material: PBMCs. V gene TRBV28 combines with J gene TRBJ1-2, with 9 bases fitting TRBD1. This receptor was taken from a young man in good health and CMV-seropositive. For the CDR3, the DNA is TGTGCCAGCAGCACCGGGACAGGGACTAACTATGGCTACACCTTC. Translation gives CASSTGTGTNYGYTF.